These 31 T cell receptor beta chains came from one sample sequenced in a study of blood T cell repertoires in COVID-19. Produced via immunoSEQ multiplex PCR; TCRdb's table is partial and in-frame only. The table includes 400,000 to 550,000 clones, 70% to 90% detected once. Sequencing used PBMCs or T cells enriched from blood (not recorded which). Receptors were obtained from a woman aged 18-29 years with acute COVID-19.

V and J are TRBV7-6 and TRBJ1-4, with a possible D match to TRBD1 (5 bases). With 5 bases removed from V and 8 bases from J, the gap between germline ends came to 15 bases. Per the germline V gene, CDR1 is SGHVS and CDR2 is FNYEAQ. The CDR3 has 14 residues. The CDR3 nucleotides read TGTGCCAGCAGCCCGAGTCAGGGATGGGAAAAACTGTTTTTT. Its translation is CASSPSQGWEKLFF.

To note about this clone: One end of the junction does not line up with germline, which may come from a read error. The chain employs TRBV2 and TRBJ2-7, with 10 nucleotides matching TRBD1. Looked up from germline, CDR1 is SNHLY and CDR2 is FYNNEI. The CDR3 sequence is 11 residues long. CDR3 protein: CASSRDRGLEF. CDR3 nucleotides: TGTGCCAGCAGCCGGGACAGGGGCCTGGAATTC.

V and J are TRBV6-5 and TRBJ2-3; 9 nucleotides agree with TRBD2. This CDR3 comprises 15 residues. V lost 6 bases to trimming and J lost 1 base; unmatched junction nucleotides: 5. CDR1 is MNHEY and CDR2 is SVGAGI in the germline V gene. The CDR3: CASREPSGGTDTQYF. The CDR3 coding sequence is TGTGCCAGCAGAGAGCCTAGCGGGGGCACAGATACGCAGTATTTT.

The V call is TRBV5-6, the J call TRBJ2-7, with TRBD1 matching 7 bases. The CDR3 is 13 amino acids. Germline loops: CDR1 SGHDT, CDR2 YYEEEE. The junction had 6 bases not matched to a gene; V was cut back by 6 bases and J by 3 bases. CDR3 residues: CASNDRVRYEQYF. CDR3 in DNA: TGTGCCAGCAACGACAGGGTCCGCTACGAGCAGTACTTC.

The chain employs TRBV7-8 and TRBJ2-2; 12 bases map to TRBD1. The CDR3 loop spans 15 amino acids. Looked up from germline, CDR1 is SGHVS and CDR2 is FQNEAQ. The J segment lost 7 bases and the V segment lost 4 bases, leaving 4 bases of the junction unmatched. DNA of the CDR3: TGTGCCAGCAGCTGGGACAGGGGGCTGGTCGGGGAGCTGTTTTTT. As protein: CASSWDRGLVGELFF.

The rearrangement uses TRBV14 and TRBJ1-3; D may be TRBD1 (5 bases). Trimming removed 0 bases at V and 6 bases at J, with 9 bases between. Germline values: CDR1 SGHDN, CDR2 FVKESK. The CDR3 is 14 amino acids. CDR3 nucleotide sequence: TGTGCCAGCAGCCAAGAGGAGGGGCAAAACACCATATATTTT. It yields the protein CASSQEEGQNTIYF.

The gene calls are TRBV14 and TRBJ1-1; a possible D gene is TRBD1 (6 bases). Germline CDR1 reads SGHDN; CDR2 reads FVKESK. The CDR3 totals 13 residues. Deletions cut 4 bases from V and 1 base from J, with 7 bases between. The CDR3 DNA reads TGTGCCAGCAGCCTGACAGGGAACACTGAAGCTTTCTTT. Its protein is CASSLTGNTEAFF.

The rearrangement joins TRBV6-5 to TRBJ1-6, with a possible D match to TRBD1 (6 bases). Germline CDR1 MNHEY, CDR2 SVGAGI. V was trimmed by 4 bases and J by 9 bases, leaving 16 bases between them. The CDR3 sequence is 15 residues long. CDR3 sequence reads: CASSFFQGISSPLHF. The CDR3, as DNA: TGTGCCAGCAGTTTTTTCCAGGGGATTTCTTCACCCCTCCACTTT.

The V gene is TRBV18, the J gene TRBJ1-6; 10 bases line up with TRBD1. V dropped 5 bases and J dropped 2; count of bases not matched to a gene: 3. Germline lookup yields CDR1 KGHSH and CDR2 LQKENI. The CDR3 extends over 16 amino acids. For the CDR3, the DNA is TGTGCCAGCTCAGCGGGACAGGGGCCCTATAATTCACCCCTCCACTTT. Translating it yields CASSAGQGPYNSPLHF. Full variable domain (rest looked up from reference TRBV18 and TRBJ1-6): NAGVMQNPRHLVRRRGQEARLRCSPMKGHSHVYWYRQLPEEGLKFMVYLQKENIIDESGMPKERFSAEFPKEGPSILRIQQVVRGDSAAYFCASSAGQGPYNSPLHFGNGTRLTVT.

This clone appeared a single time. The chain joins TRBV4-1 to TRBJ2-7, with TRBD1 matching over 8 bases. The CDR3 runs 15 residues. Trimming at V came to 4 bases and at J to 5 bases, leaving 10 bases not matched to a gene. CDR1 and CDR2 from the germline V gene are MGHRA and YSYEKL. The CDR3 coding sequence is TGCGCCAGCAGCCCCCTGAGGACAGGGTCCCACGAGCAGTACTTC. Its translation is CASSPLRTGSHEQYF.

This rearrangement joins TRBV5-4 to TRBJ1-1, with 8 bases lining up with TRBD1. Germline trimming cut 5 bases from V and 7 bases from J; bases unmatched to any gene: 10. Germline lookup yields CDR1 SGHNT and CDR2 YYREEE (reference sequence). CDR3 length: 14 residues. The CDR3 reads CASSWGQASSEAFF. CDR3 nucleotide sequence: TGTGCCAGCAGTTGGGGACAGGCGAGCAGTGAAGCTTTCTTT. Combining the CDR3 with reference TRBV5-4 and TRBJ1-1 gives the whole variable domain ETGVTQSPTHLIKTRGQQVTLRCSSQSGHNTVSWYQQALGQGPQFIFQYYREEENGRGNFPPRFSGLQFPNYSSELNVNALELDDSALYLCASSWGQASSEAFFGQGTRLTVV.

Here the CDR3 reads CASSYSSLRAGNSPLHF. CDR3 sequence (DNA): TGTGCCAGCAGTTACTCGAGTCTCAGGGCGGGAAATTCACCCCTCCACTTT. This chain connects TRBV6-2 or TRBV6-3 to TRBJ1-6, with a weak D call TRBD1 (5 bases). The V end was cut by 0 bases, the J end by 7 bases, with 16 bases between. Germline V gene sequence: CDR1 MNHEY, CDR2 SVGEGT. The CDR3 has 17 residues.

The chain joins TRBV5-1 to TRBJ2-1; TRBD2 is a possible D gene (6 bases). V was pared by 2 bases and J by 6 bases, with 12 bases between. This CDR3 has 14 amino acids. Germline V gives CDR1 SGHRS, CDR2 YFSETQ. CDR3 in DNA: TGCGCCAGCAGCTTAGTGACTAGTGGCAATGAGCAGTTCTTC. Encoded protein: CASSLVTSGNEQFF.

This clone was counted only a few times. The chain carries TRBV4-2 and TRBJ1-2; no clear D gene. The CDR3 contains 15 residues. Germline CDR1 is LGHNA and CDR2 is YNFKEQ. The V gene lost 0 bases and the J gene lost 2 bases, with 10 bases spanning the gap. CDR3: CASSQDQTANYGYTF. CDR3 nucleotide sequence: TGTGCCAGCAGCCAAGATCAAACAGCCAACTATGGCTACACCTTC.

The chain employs TRBV12-5 and TRBJ2-7, with a weak D call TRBD1 (6 bases). CDR1 is LGHNT, CDR2 FRNRAP, per germline. Trimming removed 0 bases at V and 3 bases at J, with 9 bases between. The CDR3 has 14 amino acids. The CDR3 sequence is CASGLVQGYYEQYF. The CDR3 nucleotides are TGTGCTAGTGGTTTGGTACAGGGTTACTACGAGCAGTACTTC.

This sequence joins TRBV10-1 and TRBJ2-3; 9 bases align to TRBD2. CDR3 length: 13 residues. The germline gives CDR1 WNHNN, CDR2 SYGVQD (reference sequence). V trimming: 5 bases; J trimming: 4 bases; junction bases outside the gene matches: 1. CDR3 loop: CASSRLAADTQYF. Written as DNA, the CDR3 is TGCGCCAGCAGTAGACTAGCGGCAGATACGCAGTATTTT.

The V call is TRBV7-2, the J call TRBJ1-5; 7 nucleotides agree with TRBD1. The germline V gene encodes CDR1 SGHTA and CDR2 FQGNSA. The V and J ends lost 1 base and 3 bases, in that order; junction bases with no gene match: 6. The CDR3 is made up of 16 amino acids. In nucleotides, the CDR3 is TGTGCCAGCAGCTTAGACAGGGGAGGAAACAATCAGCCCCAGCATTTT. It codes for CASSLDRGGNNQPQHF.

This chain joins TRBV5-8 and TRBJ2-5; TRBD2 matches 10 bases. V shed 4 bases and J 2 bases; nucleotides not matched to a gene: 8. Germline V gene sequence: CDR1 SGHTS, CDR2 YDEGEE. CDR3 size: 16 residues. The CDR3 here is CASSPPLAGLQETQYF. DNA for the CDR3: TGTGCCAGCAGCCCTCCACTAGCGGGGCTGCAAGAGACCCAGTACTTC. The full variable domain, its missing parts supplied by reference TRBV5-8 and TRBJ2-5, is EAGVTQSPTHLIKTRGQQATLRCSPISGHTSVYWYQQALGLGLQFLLWYDEGEERNRGNFPPRFSGRQFPNYSSELNVNALELEDSALYLCASSPPLAGLQETQYFGPGTRLLVL.

CDR3 DNA sequence: TGTGCCAGCAGCCTCGGACAGGGTGGTAGTGGCTACACCTTC. As protein: CASSLGQGGSGYTF. The genes are TRBV3-1 (or the pseudogene TRBV3-2) and TRBJ1-2; TRBD1 agrees at 8 bases. The CDR3 is 14 amino acids. V trimming: 4 bases; J trimming: 7 bases; junction bases outside the gene matches: 8. CDR1 LGHDT and CDR2 YNNKEL come from the germline V gene (reference sequence).

The genes are TRBV25-1 and TRBJ1-5; possible D gene TRBD1, 5 bases. The length of the CDR3 is 14 residues. The germline V and J ends were trimmed by 5 bases and 3 bases, with 11 bases remaining between them. Germline assignment: CDR1 MGHDK and CDR2 SYGVNS. This CDR3 reads CASSYAGNNQPQHF. Written as DNA, the CDR3 is TGTGCCAGCAGTTATGCAGGGAACAATCAGCCCCAGCATTTT.

The genes are TRBV5-4 and TRBJ2-3; 10 bases align to TRBD2. CDR1 SGHNT and CDR2 YYREEE come from the germline V gene (reference sequence). V shed 4 bases, J shed 0 bases, and the junction held 5 bases outside the gene matches. There are 16 residues in the CDR3. This CDR3 reads CASSKPTSGSTDTQYF. The CDR3 region has the DNA TGTGCCAGCAGCAAACCGACTAGCGGGAGCACAGATACGCAGTATTTT.

The chain is built from TRBV10-3 and TRBJ2-1; the D gene is possibly TRBD2 (6 bases). The CDR3 contains 15 residues. Trimming removed 3 bases from V and 8 bases from J, with 17 bases in between. Looked up from germline, CDR1 is ENHRY and CDR2 is SYGVKD. The CDR3 region is CAISEGDSSRDEQFF. CDR3 coding DNA: TGTGCCATCAGTGAAGGGGACTCCTCAAGGGATGAGCAGTTCTTC.

The V call is TRBV28, the J call TRBJ1-3; D remains ambiguous. The germline V gene has CDR1 MDHEN and CDR2 SYDVKM. The CDR3 extends over 11 amino acids. Trimming took off 4 bases at V and 4 bases at J, with 2 bases between the two ends. The CDR3 sequence: CASSSGNTIYF. As DNA, the CDR3 is TGTGCCAGCAGTTCAGGAAACACCATATATTTT.

The gene calls are TRBV11-1 and TRBJ2-2, with TRBD2 matching 7 bases. The germline gives CDR1 SGHAT, CDR2 FQDESV (reference sequence). The V gene end was trimmed by 2 bases and the J gene end by 2 bases; junction bases not matched to a gene: 5. This CDR3 is 16 amino acids long. CDR3 residues: CASSLKRGPNTGELFF. Written as DNA, the CDR3 is TGTGCCAGCAGCTTAAAGCGGGGCCCTAACACCGGGGAGCTGTTTTTT. The full variable domain, its missing parts supplied by reference TRBV11-1 and TRBJ2-2, is EAEVAQSPRYKITEKSQAVAFWCDPISGHATLYWYRQILGQGPELLVQFQDESVVDDSQLPKDRFSAERLKGVDSTLKIQPAELGDSAMYLCASSLKRGPNTGELFFGEGSRLTVL.

The chain has TRBV10-3 and TRBJ2-6, with D perhaps TRBD1 (5 bases). The CDR3 has 18 residues. CDR1 is ENHRY, CDR2 SYGVKD, per germline. V was cut by 0 bases and J by 2 bases, with 14 bases left in between. CDR3 bases: TGTGCCATCAGTGAGTCAAGACAGCTTATAACTGGGGCCAACGTCCTGACTTTC. Translating it yields CAISESRQLITGANVLTF.

The chain joins TRBV3-1 (or the pseudogene TRBV3-2) to TRBJ2-1; a weak D match, TRBD1 (6 bases). The germline V gene has CDR1 LGHDT and CDR2 YNNKEL (reference sequence). The V end was cut by 6 bases, the J end by 10 bases, with 19 bases between. This CDR3 has 14 amino acids. The CDR3 sequence: CASRHSGELEEQFF. For the CDR3, the DNA is TGTGCCAGCAGACACTCAGGGGAACTTGAGGAGCAGTTCTTC.

This clone occurred once. The chain employs TRBV14 and TRBJ1-1; possible D gene TRBD1, 5 bases. V lost 4 bases to trimming and J lost 5 bases, with 14 bases between them. Germline CDR1 and CDR2: SGHDN and FVKESK. There are 14 residues in the CDR3. CDR3 bases: TGTGCCAGCAGCCCAGTGGGGGGTTGGACTGAAGCTTTCTTT. Its protein product is CASSPVGGWTEAFF.

This chain joins TRBV3-1 (or the pseudogene TRBV3-2) and TRBJ2-1; 8 bases map to TRBD2. CDR3 length: 14 residues. CDR1 is LGHDT, CDR2 YNNKEL, per germline (reference sequence). The V segment lost 4 bases and the J segment 10 bases; nucleotides outside the gene matches: 9. The CDR3 is CASSRAGGGQEQFF. The CDR3 coding sequence is TGTGCCAGCAGCCGGGCGGGAGGTGGTCAGGAGCAGTTCTTC.

The chain uses TRBV4-1 and TRBJ2-1, with D uncertain. V was cut by 0 bases and J by 2 bases, with 14 bases left in between. From germline, CDR1 is MGHRA and CDR2 YSYEKL. This CDR3 spans 17 amino acids. Here the CDR3 reads CASSQDNRVLTYNEQFF. CDR3 bases: TGCGCCAGCAGCCAAGACAATCGGGTTCTCACCTACAATGAGCAGTTCTTC.

The rearrangement joins TRBV19 to TRBJ1-1; 8 positions match TRBD1. Germline trimming cut 5 bases from V and 4 bases from J; bases unmatched to any gene: 0. Germline CDR1 LNHDA, CDR2 SQIVND (reference sequence). The CDR3 is made up of 12 amino acids. CDR3 nucleotide sequence: TGTGCCAGTAGTGACAGGGGCACTGAAGCTTTCTTT. It yields the protein CASSDRGTEAFF.

The chain employs TRBV20-1 and TRBJ1-1, with TRBD1 identical over 7 bases. This CDR3 has 13 amino acids. V lost 3 bases and J lost 4; bases outside the gene matches: 5. Germline CDR1 reads DFQATT; CDR2 reads SNEGSKA (reference sequence). In DNA form, the CDR3 reads TGCAGTGCTAGTCAGACAGGGCCCACTGAAGCTTTCTTT. Translating it yields CSASQTGPTEAFF.